This is a list of T cell receptor beta chains from one sample in a study of early T cells in non-severe SARS-CoV-2 infection. TCRdb re-derived calls from the 5' RACE reads in MiXCR, one entry per CDR3 protein. The table has more than 50,000 distinct CDR3 sequences, around 12% seen once. The material sequenced was whole blood. All receptors derive from an adult who was a healthcare worker with PCR-confirmed SARS-CoV-2 infection or an uninfected control (not recorded which). CDR3s include the opening cysteine and the closing phenylalanine or tryptophan. The D gene is left open where the match is weak. Not all rows give a size; the values are once, few, many and, for expanded clones, a class.

d_call: TRBD2
j_call: TRBJ2-3
v_call: TRBV6-4
clone_size: few
cdr3_aa: CASSDSAGGPEDTQYF
cdr3_nt: TGTGCCAGCAGTGACTCAGCGGGGGGGCCAGAAGATACGCAGTATTTT

d_call: TRBD1
j_call: TRBJ1-2
v_call: TRBV28
clone_size: few
cdr3_aa: CASRTRTGGGYTF
cdr3_nt: TGTGCCAGCAGAACCCGGACAGGGGGTGGCTACACCTTC

d_call: .
j_call: TRBJ2-2
v_call: TRBV10-3
clone_size: few
cdr3_aa: CAISEGQGNTGELFF
cdr3_nt: TGTGCCATCAGTGAGGGCCAGGGGAACACCGGGGAGCTGTTTTTT

d_call: .
j_call: TRBJ2-3
v_call: TRBV7-2
clone_size: many
cdr3_aa: CASSPRGAEVDTQYF
cdr3_nt: TGTGCCAGCAGCCCCCGGGGGGCCGAAGTAGATACGCAGTATTTT

d_call: .
j_call: TRBJ2-1
v_call: TRBV13
clone_size: many
cdr3_aa: CASSEAGFSSYNEQFF
cdr3_nt: TGTGCCAGCAGCGAGGCTGGGTTCAGCTCCTACAATGAGCAGTTCTTC

d_call: TRBD1
j_call: TRBJ1-4
v_call: TRBV28
clone_size: once
cdr3_aa: CASSLQQGGTTF
cdr3_nt: TGTGCCAGCAGTCTGCAACAGGGGGGCACGACTTTT

d_call: .
j_call: TRBJ2-7
v_call: TRBV7-9
clone_size: few
cdr3_aa: CASSRQQSSYEQYF
cdr3_nt: TGTGCCAGCAGCCGACAGCAAAGCTCCTACGAGCAGTACTTC

d_call: .
j_call: TRBJ1-6
v_call: TRBV27
clone_size: few
cdr3_aa: CASKGQDSPLHF
cdr3_nt: TGTGCCAGTAAAGGTCAAGATTCACCCCTCCACTTT

d_call: .
j_call: TRBJ1-1
v_call: TRBV18
clone_size: few
cdr3_aa: CASSRNSWEIDTEAFF
cdr3_nt: TGTGCCAGCTCCCGAAATTCCTGGGAGATCGACACTGAAGCTTTCTTT

d_call: .
j_call: TRBJ1-1
v_call: TRBV10-1
clone_size: few
cdr3_aa: CASSDGIVNTEAFF
cdr3_nt: TGCGCCAGCAGTGACGGGATCGTGAACACTGAAGCTTTCTTT

d_call: TRBD1
j_call: TRBJ1-6
v_call: TRBV29-1
clone_size: many
cdr3_aa: CSVADRAESPLHF
cdr3_nt: TGCAGCGTAGCTGACAGGGCTGAGTCACCCCTCCACTTT

d_call: .
j_call: TRBJ2-7
v_call: TRBV28
clone_size: few
cdr3_aa: CASSSPQQYEQYF
cdr3_nt: TGTGCCAGCAGTTCCCCACAGCAATACGAGCAGTACTTC

d_call: TRBD1
j_call: TRBJ2-5
v_call: TRBV18
clone_size: few
cdr3_aa: CASSNRGEETQYF
cdr3_nt: TGTGCCAGCTCCAACAGGGGAGAAGAGACCCAGTACTTC

d_call: TRBD2
j_call: TRBJ2-1
v_call: TRBV3-1
clone_size: many
cdr3_aa: CASSQGTSGGEQFF
cdr3_nt: TGTGCCAGCAGCCAGGGGACTAGCGGCGGAGAGCAGTTCTTC

d_call: .
j_call: TRBJ2-3
v_call: TRBV25-1
clone_size: few
cdr3_aa: CASSRSGTDTQYF
cdr3_nt: TGTGCCAGCAGCCGTAGTGGGACAGATACGCAGTATTTT

d_call: .
j_call: TRBJ2-1
v_call: TRBV19
clone_size: .
cdr3_aa: CASSSGNLYNEQFF
cdr3_nt: TGTGCCAGTAGTTCTGGGAATCTTTACAATGAGCAGTTCTTC

d_call: .
j_call: TRBJ2-2
v_call: TRBV6-5
clone_size: .
cdr3_aa: CASRNGGILGELFF
cdr3_nt: TGTGCCAGCAGAAACGGAGGGATTCTGGGGGAGCTGTTTTTT

d_call: TRBD2
j_call: TRBJ2-3
v_call: TRBV20-1
clone_size: .
cdr3_aa: CSVSRPSGGPSTDTQYF
cdr3_nt: TGCAGTGTATCCCGGCCGAGCGGGGGGCCTAGCACAGATACGCAGTATTTT

d_call: TRBD1
j_call: TRBJ2-5
v_call: TRBV5-5
clone_size: few
cdr3_aa: CASSGQGLQETQYF
cdr3_nt: TGTGCCAGCAGCGGACAGGGTTTGCAAGAGACCCAGTACTTC

d_call: .
j_call: TRBJ2-5
v_call: TRBV9
clone_size: .
cdr3_aa: CASSVGAVQETQYF
cdr3_nt: TGTGCCAGCAGCGTCGGGGCAGTTCAAGAGACCCAGTACTTC

d_call: .
j_call: TRBJ1-6
v_call: TRBV29-1
clone_size: few
cdr3_aa: CSVGAGYNSPLHF
cdr3_nt: TGCAGCGTCGGGGCTGGCTATAATTCACCCCTCCACTTT

d_call: .
j_call: TRBJ2-1
v_call: TRBV21-1
clone_size: .
cdr3_aa: CASSNPVPSYNEQFF
cdr3_nt: TGTGCCAGCAGTAATCCAGTCCCTTCCTACAATGAGCAGTTCTTC

d_call: .
j_call: TRBJ2-7
v_call: TRBV5-1
clone_size: few
cdr3_aa: CASREGGRTSYEQYF
cdr3_nt: TGCGCCAGCAGAGAGGGGGGCCGGACATCCTACGAGCAGTACTTC

d_call: .
j_call: TRBJ1-1
v_call: TRBV4-1
clone_size: few
cdr3_aa: CASSQGLGRATEAFF
cdr3_nt: TGCGCCAGCAGCCAAGGTCTTGGCAGGGCCACTGAAGCTTTCTTT

d_call: .
j_call: TRBJ1-2
v_call: TRBV19
clone_size: few
cdr3_aa: CASSIGSLANYGYTF
cdr3_nt: TGTGCCAGTAGTATCGGGTCCCTTGCTAACTATGGCTACACCTTC

d_call: .
j_call: TRBJ2-4
v_call: TRBV28
clone_size: many
cdr3_aa: CASSLGSGFGVDGNIQYF
cdr3_nt: TGTGCCAGCAGTTTGGGGAGCGGATTCGGGGTTGATGGGAACATTCAGTACTTC

d_call: .
j_call: TRBJ1-1
v_call: TRBV20-1
clone_size: many
cdr3_aa: CSPVFTAANTEAFF
cdr3_nt: TGCAGCCCAGTTTTCACCGCCGCGAACACTGAAGCTTTCTTT

d_call: .
j_call: TRBJ2-1
v_call: TRBV2
clone_size: .
cdr3_aa: CASSARLGDNEQFF
cdr3_nt: TGTGCCAGCAGCGCTAGACTGGGGGACAATGAGCAGTTCTTC

d_call: .
j_call: TRBJ2-1
v_call: TRBV12-3/TRBV12-4
clone_size: many
cdr3_aa: CASSFQGYNEQFF
cdr3_nt: TGTGCCAGCAGTTTTCAGGGTTACAATGAGCAGTTCTTC

d_call: TRBD2
j_call: TRBJ2-7
v_call: TRBV3-1
clone_size: .
cdr3_aa: CASRGGSEQYF
cdr3_nt: TGTGCCAGCAGGGGGGGGAGCGAGCAGTACTTC

d_call: .
j_call: TRBJ1-4
v_call: TRBV28
clone_size: few
cdr3_aa: CASSLGADGNEKLFF
cdr3_nt: TGTGCCAGCAGCCTTGGGGCAGATGGTAATGAAAAACTGTTTTTT

d_call: .
j_call: TRBJ2-2
v_call: TRBV2
clone_size: .
cdr3_aa: CASSQEDTPGGELFF
cdr3_nt: TGTGCCAGCAGTCAGGAGGACACCCCAGGCGGGGAGCTGTTTTTT

d_call: .
j_call: TRBJ1-1
v_call: TRBV14
clone_size: medium-sized
cdr3_aa: CASSQGGTEAFF
cdr3_nt: TGTGCCAGCAGCCAGGGAGGCACTGAAGCTTTCTTT

d_call: .
j_call: TRBJ2-1
v_call: TRBV4-1
clone_size: many
cdr3_aa: CASSVRLTDNEQFF
cdr3_nt: TGCGCCAGCAGCGTTCGACTAACTGACAATGAGCAGTTCTTC

d_call: TRBD2
j_call: TRBJ2-2
v_call: TRBV6-5
clone_size: many
cdr3_aa: CASGASGSMAGELFF
cdr3_nt: TGTGCCAGCGGGGCTAGCGGGAGTATGGCCGGGGAGCTGTTTTTT

d_call: TRBD2
j_call: TRBJ2-2
v_call: TRBV2
clone_size: many
cdr3_aa: CASRASGGTGELFF
cdr3_nt: TGTGCCAGCAGGGCTAGCGGGGGGACCGGGGAGCTGTTTTTT

d_call: TRBD1
j_call: TRBJ2-2
v_call: TRBV18
clone_size: many
cdr3_aa: CASATQLPTGTANTGELFF
cdr3_nt: TGTGCCAGCGCCACGCAACTTCCAACAGGGACAGCGAACACCGGGGAGCTGTTTTTT

d_call: .
j_call: TRBJ2-3
v_call: TRBV30
clone_size: .
cdr3_aa: CAWSVGTDTQYF
cdr3_nt: TGTGCCTGGAGTGTGGGCACAGATACGCAGTATTTT

d_call: .
j_call: TRBJ1-2
v_call: TRBV5-1
clone_size: few
cdr3_aa: CASSRQDSNYGYTF
cdr3_nt: TGCGCCAGCAGCCGGCAAGACAGTAACTATGGCTACACCTTC

d_call: TRBD2
j_call: TRBJ2-5
v_call: TRBV7-2
clone_size: few
cdr3_aa: CASSWTSGGGETQYF
cdr3_nt: TGTGCCAGCAGCTGGACTAGCGGGGGCGGGGAGACCCAGTACTTC

d_call: .
j_call: TRBJ1-5
v_call: TRBV6-5
clone_size: few
cdr3_aa: CASSYGQGTSQHF
cdr3_nt: TGTGCCAGCAGTTATGGGCAGGGGACGTCCCAGCATTTT

d_call: .
j_call: TRBJ1-4
v_call: TRBV5-4
clone_size: .
cdr3_aa: CASSDGLARSDELFF
cdr3_nt: TGTGCCAGCAGCGATGGGCTGGCTAGATCCGATGAACTGTTTTTT

d_call: .
j_call: TRBJ1-1
v_call: TRBV6-1
clone_size: .
cdr3_aa: CASSEMGMGNTEAFF
cdr3_nt: TGTGCCAGCAGTGAAATGGGCATGGGGAACACTGAAGCTTTCTTT

d_call: .
j_call: TRBJ2-2
v_call: TRBV11-2
clone_size: .
cdr3_aa: CASSLSYTGELFF
cdr3_nt: TGTGCCAGCAGCTTAAGCTACACCGGGGAGCTGTTTTTT

d_call: TRBD1
j_call: TRBJ2-1
v_call: TRBV12-3/TRBV12-4
clone_size: once
cdr3_aa: CASSYPIGQGMNEQFF
cdr3_nt: TGTGCCAGCAGTTATCCTATTGGACAGGGAATGAATGAGCAGTTCTTC

d_call: .
j_call: TRBJ1-5
v_call: TRBV7-2
clone_size: few
cdr3_aa: CASSLGYVSANQPQHF
cdr3_nt: TGTGCCAGCAGCTTAGGTTATGTATCTGCCAATCAGCCCCAGCATTTT

d_call: .
j_call: TRBJ1-1
v_call: TRBV29-1
clone_size: few
cdr3_aa: CSVERQLSNTEAFF
cdr3_nt: TGCAGCGTTGAGAGGCAGCTGAGTAACACTGAAGCTTTCTTT

d_call: .
j_call: TRBJ2-1
v_call: TRBV7-2
clone_size: many
cdr3_aa: CASSVSDSPREQFF
cdr3_nt: TGTGCCAGCAGCGTGTCCGACAGTCCCCGGGAGCAGTTCTTC

d_call: .
j_call: TRBJ2-5
v_call: TRBV27
clone_size: few
cdr3_aa: CASSFKDWRETQYF
cdr3_nt: TGTGCCAGCAGTTTCAAGGATTGGAGAGAGACCCAGTACTTC

d_call: .
j_call: TRBJ2-1
v_call: TRBV10-2
clone_size: .
cdr3_aa: CASSAGDGQFF
cdr3_nt: TGCGCCAGCAGCGCCGGGGATGGGCAGTTCTTC

d_call: .
j_call: TRBJ2-2
v_call: TRBV7-9
clone_size: few
cdr3_aa: CASSLGPAGELFF
cdr3_nt: TGTGCCAGCAGCTTGGGGCCCGCCGGGGAGCTGTTTTTT

d_call: .
j_call: TRBJ2-1
v_call: TRBV29-1
clone_size: many
cdr3_aa: CSVDQGGSYNEQFF
cdr3_nt: TGCAGCGTTGATCAGGGGGGCTCCTACAATGAGCAGTTCTTC

d_call: .
j_call: TRBJ2-3
v_call: TRBV7-6
clone_size: few
cdr3_aa: CASSSTTTPVTDTQYF
cdr3_nt: TGTGCCAGCAGCTCCACAACAACACCAGTCACAGATACGCAGTATTTT

d_call: TRBD2
j_call: TRBJ2-3
v_call: TRBV4-3
clone_size: few
cdr3_aa: CASSLSPSGGEADTQYF
cdr3_nt: TGCGCCAGCAGCCTCTCGCCGAGTGGGGGGGAGGCGGATACGCAGTATTTT

d_call: .
j_call: TRBJ2-7
v_call: TRBV29-1
clone_size: few
cdr3_aa: CSVNRGGEQYF
cdr3_nt: TGCAGCGTTAACCGGGGAGGCGAGCAGTACTTC

d_call: .
j_call: TRBJ1-5
v_call: TRBV27
clone_size: few
cdr3_aa: CASSDPNQPQHF
cdr3_nt: TGTGCCAGCAGTGACCCCAATCAGCCCCAGCATTTT

d_call: .
j_call: TRBJ1-1
v_call: TRBV5-1
clone_size: few
cdr3_aa: CASSRDNLNTEAFF
cdr3_nt: TGCGCCAGCAGTAGGGACAACCTGAACACTGAAGCTTTCTTT

d_call: .
j_call: TRBJ2-5
v_call: TRBV7-8
clone_size: few
cdr3_aa: CASSARIRLLQETQYF
cdr3_nt: TGTGCCAGCAGCGCGAGGATTAGACTATTACAAGAGACCCAGTACTTC

d_call: .
j_call: TRBJ1-2
v_call: TRBV4-3
clone_size: .
cdr3_aa: CASSQDAPTIYGYTF
cdr3_nt: TGCGCCAGCAGCCAAGATGCGCCAACGATCTATGGCTACACCTTC

d_call: TRBD2
j_call: TRBJ2-3
v_call: TRBV7-9
clone_size: many
cdr3_aa: CASRPRASGGARSDTQYF
cdr3_nt: TGTGCCAGCAGGCCAAGGGCTAGCGGGGGGGCCCGGTCAGATACGCAGTATTTT